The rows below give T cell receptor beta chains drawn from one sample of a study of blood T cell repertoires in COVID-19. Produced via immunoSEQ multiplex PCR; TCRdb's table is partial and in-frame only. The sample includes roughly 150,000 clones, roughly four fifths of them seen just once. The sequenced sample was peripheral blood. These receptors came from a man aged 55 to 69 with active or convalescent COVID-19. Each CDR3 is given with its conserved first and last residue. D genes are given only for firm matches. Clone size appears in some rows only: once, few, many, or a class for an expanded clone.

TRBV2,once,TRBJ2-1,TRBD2,TGTGCCAGCAGAGGAAGGCTAGCGGGGGGAAATGAGCAGTTCTTC,CASRGRLAGGNEQFF
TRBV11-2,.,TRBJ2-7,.,TGTGCCAGCAGCGCCGACAGCCCTTCCTACGAGCAGTACTTC,CASSADSPSYEQYF
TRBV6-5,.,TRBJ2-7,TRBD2,TGTGCCAGCAGGGTAGCGGGGACCTACGAGCAGTACTTC,CASRVAGTYEQYF
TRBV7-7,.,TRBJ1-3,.,TGTGCCAGCAGCCCTGGTCCGGGGGGCGCCGGAAACACCATATATTTT,CASSPGPGGAGNTIYF
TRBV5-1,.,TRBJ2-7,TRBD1,TGCGCCAGCAGCCTTAACCCGGGACAGGGGGCGGGCTACGAGCAGTACTTC,CASSLNPGQGAGYEQYF
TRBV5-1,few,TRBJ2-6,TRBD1,TGCGCCAGCAGCAATACCGACAGGGCTGGGGCCAACGTCCTGACTTTC,CASSNTDRAGANVLTF
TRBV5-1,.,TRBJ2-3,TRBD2,TGCGCCAGCAGCTCGGGACTAGCGGGGTACACAGATACGCAGTATTTT,CASSSGLAGYTDTQYF
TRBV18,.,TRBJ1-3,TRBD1,TGTGCCAGCTCACGGGACAGCTCTGGAAACACCATATATTTT,CASSRDSSGNTIYF
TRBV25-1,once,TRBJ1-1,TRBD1,TGTGCCAGCAGTGAATTGGGGACAGGGGGCACTGAAGCTTTCTTT,CASSELGTGGTEAFF
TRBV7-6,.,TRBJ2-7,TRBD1,TGTGCCAGCAGCCCCGGGACAGGGTCCGCCGAGCAGTACTTC,CASSPGTGSAEQYF
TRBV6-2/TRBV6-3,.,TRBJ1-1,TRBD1,TGTGCCAGCAGTTCCCCGGGACAGGGCCCTGAAGCTTTCTTT,CASSSPGQGPEAFF
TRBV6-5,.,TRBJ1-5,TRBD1,TGTGCCAGCACAGGGGGAGTGGAGCAGCCCCAGCATTTT,CASTGGVEQPQHF
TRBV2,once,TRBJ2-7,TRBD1,TGTGCCAGCAAGGGGGACAGCCGGGACGAGCAGTACTTC,CASKGDSRDEQYF
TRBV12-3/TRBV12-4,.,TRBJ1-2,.,TGTGCCAGCAGTTTAGCGCGGGGTGGCTACACCTTC,CASSLARGGYTF
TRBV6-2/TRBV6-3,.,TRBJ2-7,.,TGTGCCAGCAGTTACCCGTTACTTTCCGGGAGACTACCCGACGGCGGAGAGCAGTACTTC,CASSYPLLSGRLPDGGEQYF
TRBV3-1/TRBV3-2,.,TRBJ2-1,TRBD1,TGTGCCAGCAGTCTTTACAGGGGTGACCTGTCCTACAATGAGCAGTTCTTC,CASSLYRGDLSYNEQFF
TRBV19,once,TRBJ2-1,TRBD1,TGTGCCACAGGACAGGGGATCTACAATGAGCAGTTCTTC,CATGQGIYNEQFF